A selection of T cell receptor beta chains follows, all from one sample in a study of multiple sclerosis patients with progressive multifocal leukoencephalopathy. Assay used: immunoSEQ multiplex PCR; TCRdb lists only in-frame clones, some missing. The sample consists of tens of thousands of clones, about nine tenths of them appearing once. The sequenced sample was PBMCs, obtained from a patient treated with natalizumab. These TCRs come from a human donor with multiple sclerosis. CDR3s include the opening cysteine and the closing phenylalanine or tryptophan. The D gene is left open where the match is weak.

J,V,D,CDR3,DNA
TRBJ1-2,TRBV18,TRBD1,CASWGDRGRSGGYTF,TGTGCCAGCTGGGGAGACAGGGGACGGTCCGGAGGCTACACCTTC
TRBJ2-1,TRBV28,.,CASGYNEQFF,TGTGCCAGCGGTTACAATGAGCAGTTCTTC
TRBJ2-7,TRBV12-5,TRBD1,CASGTGTGLLEQYF,TGTGCTAGTGGGACCGGGACAGGGCTCCTCGAGCAGTACTTC
TRBJ2-7,TRBV14,.,CASSQGRGGYGEQYF,TGTGCCAGCAGCCAAGGGCGGGGAGGCTACGGCGAGCAGTACTTC
TRBJ2-1,TRBV27,.,CASSTLPIGGNEQFF,TGTGCCAGCAGTACCCTACCCATCGGGGGTAATGAGCAGTTCTTC
TRBJ2-1,TRBV11-2,.,CASSFRVGHEQFF,TGTGCCAGCAGCTTCAGGGTGGGGCATGAGCAGTTCTTC
TRBJ1-5,TRBV19,.,CASSPDNSNQPQHF,TGTGCCAGTAGTCCCGACAATAGCAATCAGCCCCAGCATTTT
TRBJ1-5,TRBV7-2,.,CASSSQAGANQPQHF,TGTGCCAGCAGCTCCCAAGCAGGGGCCAATCAGCCCCAGCATTTT
TRBJ2-7,TRBV2,.,CASSEDGETRRYEQYF,TGTGCCAGCAGTGAGGATGGGGAGACCCGTAGATACGAGCAGTACTTC
TRBJ2-1,TRBV29-1,.,CSVGGANEQFF,TGCAGCGTTGGTGGGGCCAATGAGCAGTTCTTC
TRBJ2-7,TRBV7-2,TRBD2,CASSGSSGRGSYEQYF,TGTGCCAGCAGCGGATCTAGCGGGAGGGGGAGCTACGAGCAGTACTTC
TRBJ2-4,TRBV28,.,CASSPRDTTRGAKNIQYF,TGTGCCAGCAGTCCCAGGGACACGACTCGCGGGGCCAAAAACATTCAGTACTTC
TRBJ1-1,TRBV19,TRBD1,CASSIRGAGDRSDTEAFF,TGTGCCAGTAGTATAAGGGGGGCAGGGGACAGGTCCGACACTGAAGCTTTCTTT